Described below is a single T cell receptor beta chain sequence and its context. This record belongs to a study of blood T cell repertoires in COVID-19. TCRdb's table, derived via immunoSEQ multiplex PCR, lists solely in-frame clones and lacks some. The repertoire holds roughly 280,000 clones, with roughly nine tenths as singletons. Germline-derived CDR1 and CDR2 are SGHRS and YFSETQ. Trimming cost V 4 bases and J 0 bases, with 17 bases left between them. The CDR3 totals 16 residues. The sequenced material came from PBMCs or T cells enriched from blood (not recorded which). The sequence came from a woman in her late teens or twenties who had recovered from COVID-19. This chain joins TRBV5-1 and TRBJ2-7; perhaps TRBD2 as D (5 bases). This CDR3 reads CASSKQTSGVSYEQYF. For the CDR3, the DNA is TGCGCCAGCAGCAAACAGACTTCCGGGGTCTCCTACGAGCAGTACTTC.